This T cell receptor (beta chain) was observed in a study of blood T cell repertoires in COVID-19. Germline V gives CDR1 SGHDN, CDR2 FVKESK. V trimming: 6 bases; J trimming: 5 bases; junction bases outside the gene matches: 12. The CDR3 length is 15 residues. Sequencing used immunoSEQ multiplex PCR; TCRdb keeps in-frame clones, though not all of them. Altogether hundreds of thousands of clones are present, roughly 84% being singletons, with the ten largest covering less than 20%. Sequencing was performed on peripheral blood. The chain uses TRBV14 and TRBJ1-1, with TRBD1 matching 7 bases. The source is a man younger than 40 with active or convalescent COVID-19. CDR3 DNA: TGTGCCAGCAGTCGTCAGACCACAGGGGCTACTGAAGCTTTCTTT. It specifies CASSRQTTGATEAFF.